The 5 T cell receptor beta chains in this list originate from one sample, sequenced in a study of blood T cell repertoires in COVID-19. Sequencing used immunoSEQ multiplex PCR; TCRdb keeps in-frame clones, though not all of them. The profile shows roughly 190,000 clones, 80% to 95% of them singletons. Specimen: peripheral blood. The receptors stem from a man aged 45-65 years with acute or convalescent COVID-19.

V gene TRBV28 combines with J gene TRBJ2-7; 11 bases align to TRBD2. The CDR3 has 15 amino acids. The trim removed 4 bases at V and 3 bases at J, leaving 5 bases unmatched. The germline gives CDR1 MDHEN, CDR2 SYDVKM. The DNA of the CDR3 is TGTGCCAGCAGTTCCTCCGGGACTAGCGGCTACGAGCAGTACTTC. Protein product: CASSSSGTSGYEQYF. Using reference TRBV28 and TRBJ2-7 for the parts outside the CDR3, the full variable domain is DVKVTQSSRYLVKRTGEKVFLECVQDMDHENMFWYRQDPGLGLRLIYFSYDVKMKEKGDIPEGYSVSREKKERFSLILESASTNQTSMYLCASSSSGTSGYEQYFGPGTRLTVT.

The CDR3 here is CASSRGQALYQETQYF. CDR3 sequence (DNA): TGTGCCAGTAGTAGAGGACAGGCCCTATACCAAGAGACCCAGTACTTC. The rearrangement uses TRBV19 and TRBJ2-5, with 7 nucleotides matching TRBD1. Germline CDR1 is LNHDA and CDR2 is SQIVND (reference sequence). The junction had 8 bases not matched to a gene; V was cut back by 4 bases and J by 0 bases. This CDR3 is built from 16 residues. The full variable domain, with the rest looked up from reference TRBV19 and TRBJ2-5, is DGGITQSPKYLFRKEGQNVTLSCEQNLNHDAMYWYRQDPGQGLRLIYYSQIVNDFQKGDIAEGYSVSREKKESFPLTVTSAQKNPTAFYLCASSRGQALYQETQYFGPGTRLLVL.

The chain links TRBV19 to TRBJ2-6; D is unresolved. Trimming shortened V by 2 bases and J by 1 base, and 9 bases separated the two germline ends. This CDR3 contains 16 residues. In germline, CDR1 is LNHDA, CDR2 SQIVND (reference sequence). The CDR3 region is CASSISVVSGANVLTF. Here the CDR3 DNA reads TGTGCCAGTAGTATAAGCGTCGTATCTGGGGCCAACGTCCTGACTTTC.

In its sample, this clone was seen once. The chain's CDR3 is CASSLGGSETQYF. Written as DNA, the CDR3 is TGTGCCAGCAGCCTCGGGGGATCGGAGACCCAGTACTTC. This sequence joins TRBV9 and TRBJ2-5; possibly TRBD2 for D (6 bases). The germline V gene has CDR1 SGDLS and CDR2 YYNGEE. The V end lost 4 bases, the J end lost 5 bases, and 12 bases lay between the germline ends. CDR3 length equals 13 residues. The full variable domain, its missing parts supplied by reference TRBV9 and TRBJ2-5, is DSGVTQTPKHLITATGQRVTLRCSPRSGDLSVYWYQQSLDQGLQFLIQYYNGEERAKGNILERFSAQQFPDLHSELNLSSLELGDSALYFCASSLGGSETQYFGPGTRLLVL.

A word on this clone: This CDR3 is also generated by other DNA sequences in the sample. The chain uses TRBV7-3 and TRBJ2-1; 7 nucleotides align to TRBD2. Trimming removed 0 bases from V and 4 bases from J; junction bases left unmatched: 0. The CDR3 runs 14 residues. The V gene's germline CDR1 is SGHTA and CDR2 FQGTGA. CDR3 sequence (DNA): TGTGCCAGCAGCTTAACTAGCGGGTACAATGAGCAGTTCTTC. This encodes CASSLTSGYNEQFF.